The entry below describes one TCR beta chain. The sample is drawn from a study of control samples from healthy donors and cancer patients. Germline CDR1 MNHEY, CDR2 SVGAGI. The germline V and J ends were trimmed by 6 bases and 7 bases, with 9 bases remaining between them. CDR3 length: 12 amino acids. Assay: immunoSEQ multiplex PCR; the TCRdb copy retains only in-frame clones and omits some. The sample lists around 200,000 clones, roughly 91% occurring once. This TCR derives from a woman aged 25 to 39 in good health. The chain joins TRBV6-5 to TRBJ1-4; D gene ambiguous. The sequenced sample was blood. CDR3 sequence (DNA): TGTGCCAGCAGCCTAGGGAGTGAAAAACTGTTTTTT. Translated, it gives CASSLGSEKLFF.